This record looks at one TCR beta chain sequence and its context. The antigen remains undetermined. At one of its ends the junction is not consistent with the germline gene, which may arise from a read error. This record belongs to a study of T cell responses to AZD1222 COVID-19 vaccine. Notes on the study in general: Nearly half of spike-specific TCRs reportedly go after variant regions that carry no mutations. The study identified only five to seven AZD1222 recipients as seropositive at baseline. Increased Spike-specific TCR breadth and depth were observed after two AZD1222 doses. Scientists sampled the repertoires only once the peak T cell response had passed.

Germline-derived CDR1 and CDR2 are MDHEN and SYDVKM. The CDR3 loop spans 12 amino acids. The assay was immunoSEQ multiplex PCR, and TCRdb's table has in-frame clones only and misses some. The table shows about 100,000 clones, with roughly 90% occurring only once. This chain connects TRBV28 to TRBJ2-1; D unclear. This receptor was identified in an adult in good health. The source was peripheral blood, collected on day 0 of AZD1222 vaccination. In DNA form, the CDR3 reads TGTGCCAGCAGTATCGGCTCCGTCCACGTGATCTTC. Translation gives CASSIGSVHVIF. The variable domain in full, completed from reference TRBV28 and TRBJ2-1, reads DVKVTQSSRYLVKRTGEKVFLECVQDMDHENMFWYRQDPGLGLRLIYFSYDVKMKEKGDIPEGYSVSREKKERFSLILESASTNQTSMYLCASSIGSVHVIFGPGTRLTVL.